Each of the 21 T cell receptor beta chains below was sequenced from the same sample in a study of CD8 T cells in Susac syndrome. About 0.45 to 1 ug RNA was reverse transcribed with random hexamers. Using its own MiXCR run on the immunoSEQ multiplex PCR reads, TCRdb lists one record per CDR3 protein. The table has roughly 150,000 distinct CDR3 sequences, roughly 95% seen once. Sequencing used CD8+ T cells from PBMCs. The receptor source for this set is a human donor with multiple sclerosis.

V usage is TRBV24-1 and J usage is TRBJ2-1; D remains ambiguous. The CDR3 has 12 residues. V was pared by 3 bases and J by 6 bases, with 5 bases between. Germline CDR1 reads KGHDR; CDR2 reads SFDVKD. The CDR3 DNA reads TGTGCCACCAGTGATGGAACCAATGAGCAGTTCTTC. This translates into CATSDGTNEQFF.

This clonotype was seen just once. The chain couples TRBV9 to TRBJ1-2; 8 bases agree with TRBD1. Trimming removed 0 bases from V and 4 bases from J; junction bases left unmatched: 2. The CDR3 contains 14 residues. CDR1 and CDR2 (germline): SGDLS, YYNGEE. Written as DNA, the CDR3 is TGTGCCAGCAGCGTAGGAGACAGGGGCTATGGCTACACCTTC. Its protein product is CASSVGDRGYGYTF.

CDR3 coding DNA: TGTGCCAGCAGCTTACTAGGGGGCGAAAGGAATGAGCAGTTCTTC. This codes for CASSLLGGERNEQFF. The chain has TRBV7-9 and TRBJ2-1; 7 nucleotides align to TRBD1. The junction had 8 bases not matched to a gene; V was cut back by 2 bases and J by 7 bases. Germline CDR1 and CDR2: SEHNR and FQNEAQ (reference sequence). CDR3 length: 15 amino acids.

J is TRBJ1-1 and V is TRBV29-1, with D unclear. The V end lost 1 base, the J end lost 3 bases, and 12 bases lay between the germline ends. The CDR3 consists of 14 residues. Germline V gene sequence: CDR1 SQVTM, CDR2 ANQGSEA. For the CDR3, the DNA is TGCAGCGTTGAAGTTGAGGGAAGGGACACTGAAGCTTTCTTT. It specifies CSVEVEGRDTEAFF.

The V call is TRBV30, the J call TRBJ1-1; D perhaps matches TRBD1 (6 bases). The CDR3 extends over 15 amino acids. The V end was cut by 3 bases, the J end by 0 bases, with 14 bases between. CDR1 GTSNPN and CDR2 SVGIG come from the germline V gene (reference sequence). In DNA form, the CDR3 reads TGTGCCTGGAGCCCCCGGACAGAGATGAACACTGAAGCTTTCTTT. This sequence encodes CAWSPRTEMNTEAFF.

The rearrangement links TRBV7-8 to TRBJ1-6; D unresolved. This CDR3 is 14 amino acids long. The ends were cut back, 0 bases at V and 4 bases at J, with 4 bases in the middle. The germline CDR1 and CDR2 sequences are SGHVS and FQNEAQ. The CDR3 DNA sequence: TGTGCCAGCAGCTTAGCGGGATATAATTCACCCCTCCACTTT. This sequence encodes CASSLAGYNSPLHF.

The J gene is TRBJ2-7, the V gene TRBV12-3 or TRBV12-4; D is possibly TRBD1 or TRBD2 (5 bases each). The CDR3 has 16 residues. V was cut by 6 bases and J by 6 bases, with 24 bases left in between. CDR3 region: CASSYQFRGPASEQYF. The CDR3 DNA is TGTGCCAGCAGCTATCAATTTAGGGGACCTGCCTCCGAGCAGTACTTC.

The chain joins TRBV11-2 to TRBJ2-5, with 7 nucleotides matching TRBD2. The V gene's germline CDR1 is SGHAT and CDR2 FQNNGV. This CDR3 contains 12 residues. The trim removed 6 bases at V and 9 bases at J, leaving 7 bases unmatched. The CDR3 here is CASSHGGRAQYF. CDR3 in DNA: TGTGCCAGCAGTCACGGGGGGAGGGCCCAGTACTTC.

This clonotype was counted a single time. In DNA, the CDR3 is TGTGCCAGCAGTTTAAACGCGGGGGGCGAGCTGCCCTACGAGCAGTACTTC. Translation gives CASSLNAGGELPYEQYF. The V gene is TRBV27, the J gene TRBJ2-7, with 8 bases aligning to TRBD2. CDR3 length: 17 amino acids. Trimming at V came to 2 bases and at J to 2 bases, leaving 11 bases not matched to a gene. Germline CDR1 and CDR2: MNHEY and SMNVEV (reference sequence).

The chain is built from TRBV7-8 and TRBJ2-5, with D perhaps TRBD2 (5 bases). From germline, CDR1 is SGHVS and CDR2 FQNEAQ. V gave up 5 bases and J gave up 6 bases, with 16 bases separating them. The length of the CDR3 is 14 residues. For the CDR3, the DNA is TGTGCCAGCAGCACGGACCCCCTCGGGAAGACCCAGTACTTC. It specifies CASSTDPLGKTQYF.

The rearrangement joins TRBV14 to TRBJ2-7, with unresolved D. There are 13 residues in the CDR3. Trimming took off 0 bases at V and 6 bases at J, with 9 bases between the two ends. CDR1 SGHDN and CDR2 FVKESK come from the germline V gene. The CDR3 protein is CASSQEFGTEQYV. CDR3 DNA sequence: TGTGCCAGCAGCCAAGAGTTTGGCACCGAGCAGTACGTC.

This clonotype was counted only a few times. The J gene is TRBJ2-1, the V gene TRBV6-1; D is uncertain. This CDR3 has 12 amino acids. V gave up 6 bases and J gave up 10 bases, with 13 bases separating them. The germline V gene has CDR1 MNHNS and CDR2 SASEGT. This chain's CDR3 is CASRWQMKEQFF. The CDR3 bases are TGTGCCAGCAGATGGCAGATGAAAGAGCAGTTCTTC.

V usage is TRBV18 and J usage is TRBJ2-7; D is perhaps TRBD1 (6 bases). Germline V lookup: CDR1 KGHSH, CDR2 LQKENI. With 6 bases removed from V and 7 bases from J, the gap between germline ends came to 28 bases. This CDR3 spans 17 amino acids. CDR3: CASSLYSPGTRGGEQYF. In DNA form, the CDR3 reads TGTGCCAGCTCCCTATATTCCCCCGGGACCCGAGGGGGAGAGCAGTACTTC. Full variable domain (rest looked up from reference TRBV18 and TRBJ2-7): NAGVMQNPRHLVRRRGQEARLRCSPMKGHSHVYWYRQLPEEGLKFMVYLQKENIIDESGMPKERFSAEFPKEGPSILRIQQVVRGDSAAYFCASSLYSPGTRGGEQYFGPGTRLTVT.

This chain connects TRBV18 to TRBJ2-1; TRBD2 might be the D (6 bases). V lost 3 bases, J lost 0 bases, and 9 bases lay in between. The CDR3 covers 15 residues. CDR1 and CDR2 (germline): KGHSH, LQKENI. CDR3 protein: CASSPGGYSYNEQFF. The CDR3 nucleotides are TGTGCCAGCTCACCCGGGGGATACTCCTACAATGAGCAGTTCTTC. The variable domain in full, completed from reference TRBV18 and TRBJ2-1, reads NAGVMQNPRHLVRRRGQEARLRCSPMKGHSHVYWYRQLPEEGLKFMVYLQKENIIDESGMPKERFSAEFPKEGPSILRIQQVVRGDSAAYFCASSPGGYSYNEQFFGPGTRLTVL.

J is TRBJ1-3 and V is TRBV27; D is unresolved. The CDR3 has 14 residues. The V gene's germline CDR1 is MNHEY and CDR2 SMNVEV (reference sequence). Trimming pared 5 bases from V and 0 bases from J, leaving 8 bases between. For the CDR3, the DNA is TGTGCCAGCAGTACTTCATCCTCTGGAAACACCATATATTTT. This encodes CASSTSSSGNTIYF.

The V gene is TRBV5-4, the J gene TRBJ2-3, with D perhaps assigned TRBD1 or TRBD2 (5 bases each). Between the trimmed V and J ends, which lost 4 bases and 2 bases, there was a span of 17 bases. CDR3 length equals 16 residues. Germline V CDR1 and CDR2: SGHNT, YYREEE (reference sequence). CDR3 DNA: TGTGCCAGCAGCCCAAGGGTGGTGGGGGTCACAGATACGCAGTATTTT. It is translated as CASSPRVVGVTDTQYF. Looking up the rest from reference TRBV5-4 and TRBJ2-3 gives the full variable domain: ETGVTQSPTHLIKTRGQQVTLRCSSQSGHNTVSWYQQALGQGPQFIFQYYREEENGRGNFPPRFSGLQFPNYSSELNVNALELDDSALYLCASSPRVVGVTDTQYFGPGTRLTVL.

V usage is TRBV5-6 and J usage is TRBJ2-7; D remains unclear. The CDR3 runs 13 residues. The germline CDR1 and CDR2 sequences are SGHDT and YYEEEE. The V and J ends lost 2 bases and 2 bases respectively, with 8 bases between them. CDR3 sequence reads: CASSFGPTYEQYV. CDR3 in DNA: TGTGCCAGCAGCTTCGGGCCCACCTACGAGCAGTACGTC.

The chain is built from TRBV2 and TRBJ1-2, with 7 nucleotides matching TRBD1. CDR3 length: 11 amino acids. Germline CDR1 is SNHLY and CDR2 is FYNNEI. V lost 10 bases to trimming and J lost 8 bases; unmatched junction nucleotides: 7. CDR3 DNA: TGTGCCAACCCACAGGGGATCGGCTACACCTTC. Translated: CANPQGIGYTF.

The rearrangement uses TRBV7-2 and TRBJ2-1, with 8 bases aligning to TRBD1. This CDR3 spans 16 amino acids. The trim removed 7 bases at V and 3 bases at J, leaving 11 bases unmatched. Per the germline V gene, CDR1 is SGHTA and CDR2 is FQGNSA. The DNA for the CDR3 is TGTGCCAGCACACCCCACCCGGGACAGGACTACAATGAGCAGTTCTTC. It is translated as CASTPHPGQDYNEQFF.

The chain joins TRBV5-6 to TRBJ2-7, with D perhaps given as TRBD1 or TRBD2 (5 bases each). This CDR3 region has 16 residues. Germline CDR1 reads SGHDT; CDR2 reads YYEEEE. Trimming removed 0 bases from V and 2 bases from J, with 15 bases in between. The CDR3: CASSLGGYMKPYEQYF. The CDR3 bases are TGTGCCAGCAGCTTGGGGGGGTACATGAAGCCCTACGAGCAGTACTTC.

This rearrangement joins TRBV2 to TRBJ2-5; 9 bases are shared with TRBD1. The CDR3 spans 14 residues. V was clipped by 1 base and J by 4 bases; unmatched bases: 1. Germline CDR1 SNHLY, CDR2 FYNNEI. CDR3 bases: TGTGCCAGCAGTGAAGGACAGGGGGGAGAGACCCAGTACTTC. Encoded protein: CASSEGQGGETQYF.